This T cell receptor beta chain was sequenced for a study of OX40 agonist ivuxolimab in advanced cancers. About the research overall: Patients with hepatocellular carcinoma, melanoma, renal cell or head and neck cancer made up the dose-escalation patients. The dose-escalation cohort was around 83% male, with a mean age of around 60 years, ranging roughly 20 to 80.

For this clone: Its antigen is unknown.

The CDR3 covers 14 residues. CDR1 and CDR2 from the germline V gene are GTSNPN and SVGIG (reference sequence). Trimming at V came to 3 bases and at J to 0 bases, leaving 4 bases not matched to a gene. Sequenced by immunoSEQ multiplex PCR; TCRdb stores in-frame clones only, minus some. In the table there are about 81,000 clones, 80% to 90% of which are singletons. Study-level results: The CD4+ and CD8+ T cells in the blood had expanded clonally by week 6 at 0.1 to 3.0 mg/kg.

V and J are TRBV30 and TRBJ2-5, with 7 bases lining up with TRBD1. The input for sequencing was CD4+ or CD8+ T cells sorted from blood, taken in a trial of the OX40 agonist ivuxolimab. This clonotype was sampled from an adult with an advanced solid tumor such as melanoma, head and neck, liver or kidney cancer. CDR3: CAWRGQRYQETQYF. The CDR3 DNA reads TGTGCCTGGAGGGGACAGAGGTACCAAGAGACCCAGTACTTC. Filled out from reference TRBV30 and TRBJ2-5, the complete variable domain reads SQTIHQWPATLVQPVGSPLSLECTVEGTSNPNLYWYRQAAGRGLQLLFYSVGIGQISSEVPQNLSASRPQDRQFILSSKKLLLSDSGFYLCAWRGQRYQETQYFGPGTRLLVL.